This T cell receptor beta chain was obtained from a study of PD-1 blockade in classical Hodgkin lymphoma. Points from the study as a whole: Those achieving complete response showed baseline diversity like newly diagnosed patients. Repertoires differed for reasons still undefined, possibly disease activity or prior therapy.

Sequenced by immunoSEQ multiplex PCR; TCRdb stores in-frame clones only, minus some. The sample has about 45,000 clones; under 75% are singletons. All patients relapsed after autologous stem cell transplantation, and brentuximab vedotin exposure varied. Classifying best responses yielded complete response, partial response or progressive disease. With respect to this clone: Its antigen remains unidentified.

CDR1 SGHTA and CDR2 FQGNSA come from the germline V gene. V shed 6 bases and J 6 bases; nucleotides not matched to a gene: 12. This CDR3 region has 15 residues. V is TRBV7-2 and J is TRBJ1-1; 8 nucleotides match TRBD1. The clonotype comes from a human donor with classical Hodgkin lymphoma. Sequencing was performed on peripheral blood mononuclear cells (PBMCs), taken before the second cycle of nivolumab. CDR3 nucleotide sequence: TGTGCCAGCAGTTATTGGACAGGGCGGGATGCTGAAGCTTTCTTT. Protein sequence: CASSYWTGRDAEAFF.